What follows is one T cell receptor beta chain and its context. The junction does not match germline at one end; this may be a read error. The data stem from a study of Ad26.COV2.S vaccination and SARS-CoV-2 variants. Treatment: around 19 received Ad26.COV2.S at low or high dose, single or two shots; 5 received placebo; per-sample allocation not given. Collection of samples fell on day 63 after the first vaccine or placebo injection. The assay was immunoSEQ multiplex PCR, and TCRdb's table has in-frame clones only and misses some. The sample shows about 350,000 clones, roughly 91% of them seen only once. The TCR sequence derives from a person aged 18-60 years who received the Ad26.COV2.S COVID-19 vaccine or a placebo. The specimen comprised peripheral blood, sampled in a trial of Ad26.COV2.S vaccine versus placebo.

CDR3 nucleotide sequence: TGTGCCAGCACCCAAGCGGGAGGCCCCCTTTCCTACAATGAGCAGTTCTTC. Translated: CASTQAGGPLSYNEQFF. The chain uses TRBV3-1 (or the pseudogene TRBV3-2) and TRBJ2-1, with 9 positions matching TRBD2. CDR3 length: 17 residues. Germline CDR1 is LGHDT and CDR2 is YNNKEL (reference sequence).